This T cell receptor beta chain was identified during a study of response to subunit inactivated influenza vaccine. Study conclusions and caveats: Authors suggested few new T cells are recruited by each seasonal influenza vaccination.

One entry per CDR3 protein, called by TCRdb with MiXCR from the RT-PCR reads. The sample holds around 470,000 distinct CDR3 sequences; 7.2% are singletons and the top ten take under 15%. This clonotype was counted at least ten times. Its antigen is unknown. The germline V gene encodes CDR1 LNHNV and CDR2 YYDKDF (reference sequence). The CDR3 is 13 residues long. V shed 3 bases and J 7 bases; nucleotides not matched to a gene: 5. V gene TRBV15 combines with J gene TRBJ2-7, with TRBD1 identical over 8 bases. This clonotype was obtained from a man between 50 and 69 years old who received an inactivated influenza vaccine. The input for sequencing was PBMCs from blood, taken 23 to 25 months after vaccination. CDR3 protein: CATSSARGREQYF. The CDR3 nucleotides read TGTGCCACCAGCAGCGCCAGGGGGCGTGAGCAGTACTTC.